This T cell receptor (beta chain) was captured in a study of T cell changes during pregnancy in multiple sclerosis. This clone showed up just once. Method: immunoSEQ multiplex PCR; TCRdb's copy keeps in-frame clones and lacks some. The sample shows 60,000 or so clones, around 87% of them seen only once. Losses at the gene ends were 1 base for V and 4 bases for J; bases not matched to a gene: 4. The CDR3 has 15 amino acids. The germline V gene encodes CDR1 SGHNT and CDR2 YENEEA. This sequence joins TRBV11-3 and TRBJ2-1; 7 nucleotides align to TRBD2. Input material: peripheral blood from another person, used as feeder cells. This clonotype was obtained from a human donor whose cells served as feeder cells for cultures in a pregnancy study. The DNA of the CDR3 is TGTGCCAGCAGCTTAGGTCGTAGCGGGTACAATGAGCAGTTCTTC. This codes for CASSLGRSGYNEQFF.